This T cell receptor (beta chain) was sequenced in a study of glioma-infiltrating T cells. The length of the CDR3 is 14 residues. The germline V gene has CDR1 MNHGY and CDR2 SVAAGI. The V gene lost 3 bases and the J gene lost 2 bases, with 10 bases spanning the gap. This clonotype was observed many times. Amplification of TCR alpha and beta CDR3 regions from RNA used iRepertoire nested multiplex PCR. Tissue mRNA or PBMC total RNA, about 85-400 ng, went into one-step reverse transcription and amplification. Via MiXCR, TCRdb re-called the multiplex PCR reads, giving one row per CDR3 protein. The sample includes some 93,000 distinct CDR3 sequences, about 40% of them seen just once.

The material sequenced was glioma tissue, nonneoplastic brain tissue, or PBMCs (not recorded which). V usage is TRBV6-9 and J usage is TRBJ1-2; D is possibly TRBD1 (5 bases). The receptor's source is a human donor with low-grade glioma or glioblastoma, undergoing nonglioma brain surgery, or in good health (not recorded which). CDR3 DNA sequence: TGTGCCAGCAGTTACAGGGAATCCAACTATGGCTACACCTTC. Translating it yields CASSYRESNYGYTF.